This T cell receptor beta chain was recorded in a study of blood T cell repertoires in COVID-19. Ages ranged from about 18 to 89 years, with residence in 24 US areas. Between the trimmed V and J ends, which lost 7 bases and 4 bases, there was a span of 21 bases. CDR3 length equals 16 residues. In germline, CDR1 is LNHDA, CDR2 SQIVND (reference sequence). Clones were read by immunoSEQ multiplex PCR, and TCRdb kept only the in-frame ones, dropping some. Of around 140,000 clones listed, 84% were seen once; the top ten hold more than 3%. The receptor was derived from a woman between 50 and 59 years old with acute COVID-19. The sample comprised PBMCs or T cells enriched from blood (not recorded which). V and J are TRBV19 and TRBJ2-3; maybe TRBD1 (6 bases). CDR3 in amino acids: CASTLEGRGAPDTQYF. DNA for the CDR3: TGTGCCAGTACCCTAGAGGGCAGGGGCGCCCCAGATACGCAGTATTTT.